Listed here are 27 T cell receptor beta chains from one sample, sequenced in a study of long-term antiretroviral therapy in people with HIV. This was the immunoSEQ v3.0 assay at survey level. Assay used: immunoSEQ multiplex PCR; TCRdb lists only in-frame clones, some missing. This sample has about 25,000 clones, with approximately 80% found just once. The sample consisted of unsorted PBMCs, taken around 4.3 years after starting antiretroviral therapy. Receptors originate from a man aged 30 to 45 with HIV.

The CDR3 region is CASSPRQGHEQYF. The CDR3 region has the DNA TGCGCCAGCAGCCCTCGGCAGGGCCACGAGCAGTACTTC. The chain joins TRBV4-1 to TRBJ2-7; weak D call: TRBD1 (5 bases). V lost 4 bases to trimming and J lost 5 bases, with 12 bases between them. The germline gives CDR1 MGHRA, CDR2 YSYEKL. This CDR3 spans 13 amino acids.

This clone was recorded a few times. The J gene is TRBJ1-6, the V gene TRBV6-5, with a tentative D call TRBD1 (5 bases). There are 14 residues in the CDR3. CDR1 and CDR2 (germline): MNHEY, SVGAGI. Trimming took off 0 bases at V and 11 bases at J, with 11 bases between the two ends. CDR3 bases: TGTGCCAGCAGTTACTCCGGGGAAGGGGCACCCCTCCACTTT. Translation gives CASSYSGEGAPLHF.

The chain uses TRBV7-3 and TRBJ2-3; 13 nucleotides align to TRBD2. This CDR3 region has 15 residues. Germline loops: CDR1 SGHTA, CDR2 FQGTGA. The ends lost 2 bases at V and 8 bases at J; junction bases unmatched: 4. This chain's CDR3 is CASSLELAGGRTQYF. For the CDR3, the DNA is TGTGCCAGCAGCTTAGAACTAGCGGGGGGGCGTACGCAGTATTTT.

This chain uses TRBV4-1 with TRBJ1-4, with D tentatively TRBD1 (6 bases). This CDR3 comprises 16 residues. Trimming cost V 3 bases and J 8 bases, with 19 bases left between them. Germline-derived CDR1 and CDR2 are MGHRA and YSYEKL. CDR3 sequence reads: CASSQSFPPGEEKLFF. CDR3 coding DNA: TGCGCCAGCAGCCAGAGTTTCCCTCCAGGGGAGGAAAAACTGTTTTTT.

The V call is TRBV25-1, the J call TRBJ2-3; D is perhaps TRBD1 (5 bases). Per the germline V gene, CDR1 is MGHDK and CDR2 is SYGVNS. V was trimmed by 3 bases and J by 5 bases, leaving 18 bases between them. The length of the CDR3 is 16 residues. The CDR3 region is CASSDLQDYDKDTQYF. The CDR3 DNA sequence: TGTGCCAGCAGTGACCTACAGGATTACGATAAAGATACGCAGTATTTT.

This clone was found once. The chain is built from TRBV27 and TRBJ2-5; D is perhaps TRBD2 (6 bases). Deletions cut 3 bases from V and 5 bases from J, with 13 bases between. CDR3 length: 14 amino acids. Germline values: CDR1 MNHEY, CDR2 SMNVEV (reference sequence). CDR3: CASSFGGPEETQYF. The CDR3 coding sequence is TGTGCCAGCAGTTTCGGGGGACCAGAGGAGACCCAGTACTTC.

The chain recombines TRBV7-9 with TRBJ1-2, with unresolved D. Germline CDR1 reads SEHNR; CDR2 reads FQNEAQ (reference sequence). Between the trimmed V and J ends, which lost 3 bases and 4 bases, there was a span of 15 bases. The CDR3 sequence is 15 residues long. Written as DNA, the CDR3 is TGTGCCAGCAGCTTCGACCCACTGCGGATCTATGGCTACACCTTC. It is translated as CASSFDPLRIYGYTF.

The chain recombines TRBV21-1 with TRBJ1-3; TRBD1, the table's D call, lacks a check against the DNA. TRBV21-1 is noted as a pseudogene. The CDR3 is 18 amino acids. DNA for the CDR3: TGTGCCAGCAGCAAAGATGGAAGGGGGCGTCTTTCTGGAAACACCATATATTTT. This translates into CASSKDGRGRLSGNTIYF.

Here the CDR3 reads CASSPPERTGYNEQFF. CDR3 nucleotides: TGTGCCAGCTCACCACCTGAAAGGACTGGTTACAATGAGCAGTTCTTC. The J gene is TRBJ2-1, the V gene TRBV18; tentatively, D is TRBD2 (5 bases). The V gene lost 0 bases and the J gene lost 4 bases, with 13 bases spanning the gap. Germline-derived CDR1 and CDR2 are KGHSH and LQKENI. This CDR3 region has 16 residues.

The chain has TRBV4-1 and TRBJ2-7; a weak D match, TRBD2 (6 bases). Germline CDR1 MGHRA, CDR2 YSYEKL. Trimming cost V 0 bases and J 5 bases, with 20 bases left between them. This CDR3 is 17 amino acids long. CDR3 region: CASSQDHLLAGSNEQYF. The CDR3 DNA is TGCGCCAGCAGCCAAGATCATTTACTAGCCGGTTCTAACGAGCAGTACTTC.

The chain couples TRBV2 to TRBJ2-5, with unresolved D. Germline V gives CDR1 SNHLY, CDR2 FYNNEI. The germline V and J ends were trimmed by 1 base and 1 base, with 1 base remaining between them. The CDR3 is made up of 12 amino acids. The CDR3 reads CASSEGQETQYF. Written as DNA, the CDR3 is TGTGCCAGCAGTGAAGGCCAAGAGACCCAGTACTTC.

The CDR3 protein is CAWVGTVDYGYTF. CDR3 nucleotides: TGTGCCTGGGTGGGGACAGTGGACTATGGCTACACCTTC. The J gene is TRBJ1-2, the V gene TRBV30, with 7 bases aligning to TRBD1. Germline-derived CDR1 and CDR2 are GTSNPN and SVGIG (reference sequence). V shed 5 bases, J shed 3 bases, and the junction held 6 bases outside the gene matches. The CDR3 spans 13 residues.

For this clone: In the same sample, other DNA sequences code for this CDR3. This chain connects TRBV4-3 to TRBJ1-2; D uncertain. Trimming removed 0 bases at V and 2 bases at J, with 7 bases between. Germline V gene sequence: CDR1 LGHNA, CDR2 YSLEER. There are 14 residues in the CDR3. CDR3 region: CASSQDRRNYGYTF. The CDR3 DNA sequence: TGCGCCAGCAGCCAAGATAGAAGGAACTATGGCTACACCTTC.

The table lists this clone with a few counts. The chain joins TRBV10-3 to TRBJ1-5; D unclear. Trimming took 7 bases from V and 3 from J, leaving 10 bases between them. Per the germline V gene, CDR1 is ENHRY and CDR2 is SYGVKD. The CDR3 length is 13 residues. The CDR3 protein is CAINQVLNQPQHF. The CDR3, as DNA: TGTGCCATCAATCAGGTCCTCAATCAGCCCCAGCATTTT.

This chain links TRBV9 with TRBJ2-3; 8 nucleotides align to TRBD2. Germline values: CDR1 SGDLS, CDR2 YYNGEE. The CDR3 length is 15 residues. The junction had 6 bases not matched to a gene; V was cut back by 0 bases and J by 6 bases. CDR3 nucleotides: TGTGCCAGCAGCGTAGGGGTAACGGGAGGGGATACGCAGTATTTT. Translation: CASSVGVTGGDTQYF.

This chain links TRBV7-3 with TRBJ2-2; TRBD1 is a possible D gene (6 bases). This CDR3 has 14 amino acids. Germline V lookup: CDR1 SGHTA, CDR2 FQGTGA. The V gene lost 6 bases and the J gene lost 5 bases, with 13 bases spanning the gap. CDR3 nucleotide sequence: TGTGCCAGCAGATACAACAGGGATACCGGGGAGCTGTTTTTT. Translating it yields CASRYNRDTGELFF.

The chain recombines TRBV28 with TRBJ2-7; 8 bases align to TRBD1. This CDR3 comprises 17 residues. Germline V gives CDR1 MDHEN, CDR2 SYDVKM. The junction had 17 bases not matched to a gene; V was cut back by 5 bases and J by 5 bases. In DNA, the CDR3 is TGTGCCAGCAGTCTCGGACAGGGAAGAGGGGAGGACCACGAGCAGTACTTC. It is translated as CASSLGQGRGEDHEQYF. Supplemented by reference TRBV28 and TRBJ2-7, the full variable domain reads DVKVTQSSRYLVKRTGEKVFLECVQDMDHENMFWYRQDPGLGLRLIYFSYDVKMKEKGDIPEGYSVSREKKERFSLILESASTNQTSMYLCASSLGQGRGEDHEQYFGPGTRLTVT.

V is TRBV27 and J is TRBJ2-2, with D possibly being TRBD1 (6 bases). This CDR3 has 16 amino acids. Per germline, CDR1 MNHEY and CDR2 SMNVEV (reference sequence). The germline V and J ends were trimmed by 6 bases and 3 bases, with 17 bases remaining between them. CDR3 sequence (DNA): TGTGCCAGCAGACATTACAGGGCCTCGGACACCGGGGAGCTGTTTTTT. Encoded protein: CASRHYRASDTGELFF.

The chain employs TRBV9 and TRBJ2-3; 7 bases are a match to TRBD1. This CDR3 is 15 amino acids long. J lost 0 bases, V lost 0 bases, and 1 base had no gene match. Germline values: CDR1 SGDLS, CDR2 YYNGEE. The CDR3 is CASSVGGQSTDTQYF. The CDR3 DNA reads TGTGCCAGCAGCGTAGGGGGACAGAGCACAGATACGCAGTATTTT.

The chain recombines TRBV7-8 with TRBJ2-7; D might be TRBD1 or TRBD2, each matching 5 bases. V was pared by 4 bases and J by 4 bases, with 14 bases between. The germline V gene has CDR1 SGHVS and CDR2 FQNEAQ. The CDR3 runs to 14 residues. The CDR3 coding sequence is TGTGCCAGCAGCTCCCGGGGCGCGTCGTACGAGCAGTACTTC. Amino acid sequence: CASSSRGASYEQYF. Based on the CDR3 plus reference TRBV7-8 and TRBJ2-7, the full variable domain is GAGVSQSPRYKVAKRGQDVALRCDPISGHVSLFWYQQALGQGPEFLTYFQNEAQLDKSGLPSDRFFAERPEGSVSTLKIQRTQQEDSAVYLCASSSRGASYEQYFGPGTRLTVT.

The CDR3 loop reads CASSLRITSTDTQYF. CDR3 nucleotides: TGTGCCAGCAGTTTACGGATTACTAGCACAGATACGCAGTATTTT. The chain joins TRBV28 to TRBJ2-3; D is uncertain. The germline CDR1 and CDR2 sequences are MDHEN and SYDVKM. The CDR3 sequence is 15 residues long. The ends were cut back, 2 bases at V and 0 bases at J, with 9 bases in the middle.

This clone was seen only once. The chain joins TRBV7-2 to TRBJ2-1; 7 nucleotides align to TRBD2. This CDR3 has 15 amino acids. Losses at the gene ends were 8 bases for V and 7 bases for J; bases not matched to a gene: 14. Germline V gene lookup returns CDR1 SGHTA and CDR2 FQGNSA. The CDR3: CASGNPRGGVNEQFF. The CDR3 bases are TGTGCCAGCGGAAATCCACGGGGAGGGGTGAATGAGCAGTTCTTC.

V usage is TRBV6-6 and J usage is TRBJ1-1; the match to TRBD1 covers 8 bases. Germline CDR1 reads MNHNY; CDR2 reads SVGAGI (reference sequence). V lost 6 bases to trimming and J lost 7 bases; unmatched junction nucleotides: 1. The CDR3 is 11 residues long. The DNA for the CDR3 is TGTGCCAGCAGGACAGGGGTTGAAGCTTTCTTT. It specifies CASRTGVEAFF.

CDR3 residues: CASSFGGSSGNTIYF. CDR3 in DNA: TGCGCCAGCAGCTTCGGAGGAAGCTCTGGAAACACCATATATTTT. This rearrangement joins TRBV5-1 to TRBJ1-3; no clear D. V gave up 2 bases and J gave up 0 bases, with 9 bases separating them. Germline V gene lookup returns CDR1 SGHRS and CDR2 YFSETQ. This CDR3 region has 15 residues.

The chain couples TRBV21-1 to TRBJ2-3; the table's D call, TRBD2, has no DNA check behind it. TRBV21-1 is a recognized pseudogene. This CDR3 comprises 18 residues. DNA of the CDR3: TGTGCCAGCAGCAAAGCGTCTAGCGGGGGGATAAGCACAGATACGCAGTATTTT. Translating it yields CASSKASSGGISTDTQYF.

The chain couples TRBV30 to TRBJ1-5; D is ambiguous. Between the trimmed V and J ends, which lost 7 bases and 3 bases, there was a span of 16 bases. The CDR3 totals 14 residues. Germline V gene data show CDR1 as GTSNPN and CDR2 as SVGIG (reference sequence). CDR3 amino acids: CALSLGSNNQPQHF. DNA for the CDR3: TGTGCCTTATCCCTGGGCAGTAACAATCAGCCCCAGCATTTT.

The J gene is TRBJ2-1, the V gene TRBV4-1, with TRBD2 matching over 10 bases. CDR1 MGHRA and CDR2 YSYEKL come from the germline V gene. The length of the CDR3 is 16 residues. Trimming cost V 4 bases and J 8 bases; bases outside gene matches: 11. CDR3 sequence: CASSPQAGGLTDEQFF. As DNA, the CDR3 is TGCGCCAGCAGCCCGCAAGCGGGGGGGCTTACCGATGAGCAGTTCTTC.